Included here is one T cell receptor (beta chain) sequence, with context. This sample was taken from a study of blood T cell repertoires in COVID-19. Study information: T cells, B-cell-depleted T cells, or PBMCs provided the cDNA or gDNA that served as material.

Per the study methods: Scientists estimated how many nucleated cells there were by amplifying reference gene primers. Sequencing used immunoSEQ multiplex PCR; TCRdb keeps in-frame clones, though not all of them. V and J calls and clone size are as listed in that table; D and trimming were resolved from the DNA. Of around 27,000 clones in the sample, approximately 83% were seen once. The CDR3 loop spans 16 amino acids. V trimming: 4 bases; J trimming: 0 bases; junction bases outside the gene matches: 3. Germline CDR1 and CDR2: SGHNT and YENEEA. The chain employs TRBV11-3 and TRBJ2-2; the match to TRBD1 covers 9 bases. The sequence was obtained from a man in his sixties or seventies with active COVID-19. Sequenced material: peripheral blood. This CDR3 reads CASSSRQGANTGELFF. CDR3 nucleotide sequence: TGTGCCAGCAGCTCCCGACAGGGGGCGAACACCGGGGAGCTGTTTTTT.